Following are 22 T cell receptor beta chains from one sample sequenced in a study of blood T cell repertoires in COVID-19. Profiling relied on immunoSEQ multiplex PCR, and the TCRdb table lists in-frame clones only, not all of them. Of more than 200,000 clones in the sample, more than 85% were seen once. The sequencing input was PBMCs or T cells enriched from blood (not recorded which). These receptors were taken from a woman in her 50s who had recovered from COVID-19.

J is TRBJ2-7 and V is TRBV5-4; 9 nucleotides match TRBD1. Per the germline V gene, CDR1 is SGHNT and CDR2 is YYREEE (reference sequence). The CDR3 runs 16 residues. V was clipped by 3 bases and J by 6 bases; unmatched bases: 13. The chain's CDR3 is CASSSFWDRVSFEQYF. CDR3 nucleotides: TGTGCCAGCAGCTCCTTTTGGGACAGGGTTTCTTTCGAGCAGTACTTC.

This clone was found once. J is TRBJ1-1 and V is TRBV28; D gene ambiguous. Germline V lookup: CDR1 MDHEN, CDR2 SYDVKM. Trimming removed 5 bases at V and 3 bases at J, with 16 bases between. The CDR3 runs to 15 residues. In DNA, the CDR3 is TGTGCCAGCAGTCTACGGGATTCAGGCTACACTGAAGCTTTCTTT. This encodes CASSLRDSGYTEAFF.

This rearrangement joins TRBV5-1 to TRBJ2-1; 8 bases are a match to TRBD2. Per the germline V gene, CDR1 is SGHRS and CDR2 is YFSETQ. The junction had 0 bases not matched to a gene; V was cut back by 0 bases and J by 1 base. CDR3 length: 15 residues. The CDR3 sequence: CASSLGLASYNEQFF. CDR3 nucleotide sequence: TGCGCCAGCAGCTTGGGACTAGCGTCCTACAATGAGCAGTTCTTC.

The CDR3 nucleotides are TGTGCCAGCAGCCTGGGTAGAGGGGGCTCCTACGAGCAGTACTTC. Translation gives CASSLGRGGSYEQYF. V and J are TRBV5-4 and TRBJ2-7; a weak D match, TRBD1 (6 bases). Germline CDR1 reads SGHNT; CDR2 reads YYREEE (reference sequence). Trimming pared 4 bases from V and 0 bases from J, leaving 14 bases between. The CDR3 loop spans 15 amino acids.

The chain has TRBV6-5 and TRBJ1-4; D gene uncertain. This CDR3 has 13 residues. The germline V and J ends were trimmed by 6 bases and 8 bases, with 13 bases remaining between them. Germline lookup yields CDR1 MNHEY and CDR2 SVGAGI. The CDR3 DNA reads TGTGCCAGCAGAGCGGACGGGAGGGAAAAACTGTTTTTT. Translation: CASRADGREKLFF.

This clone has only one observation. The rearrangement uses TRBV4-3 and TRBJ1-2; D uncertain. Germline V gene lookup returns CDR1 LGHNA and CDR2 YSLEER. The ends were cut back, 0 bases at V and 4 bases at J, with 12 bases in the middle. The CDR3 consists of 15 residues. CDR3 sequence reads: CASSQEFGGGYGYTF. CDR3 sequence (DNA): TGCGCCAGCAGCCAAGAATTCGGAGGCGGCTATGGCTACACCTTC.

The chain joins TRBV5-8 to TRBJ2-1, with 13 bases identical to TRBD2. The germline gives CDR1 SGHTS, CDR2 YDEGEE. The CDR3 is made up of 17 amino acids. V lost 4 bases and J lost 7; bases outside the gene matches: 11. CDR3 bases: TGTGCCAGCAGCACCGGACTAGCGGGAGTGTTCGGGAATGAGCAGTTCTTC. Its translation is CASSTGLAGVFGNEQFF.

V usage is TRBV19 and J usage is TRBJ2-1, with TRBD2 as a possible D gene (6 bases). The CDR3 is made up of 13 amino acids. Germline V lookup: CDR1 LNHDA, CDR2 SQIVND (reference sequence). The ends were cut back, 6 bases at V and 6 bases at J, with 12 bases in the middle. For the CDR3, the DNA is TGTGCCAGTAGCGAATTCGGGGGCAATGAGCAGTTCTTC. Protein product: CASSEFGGNEQFF.

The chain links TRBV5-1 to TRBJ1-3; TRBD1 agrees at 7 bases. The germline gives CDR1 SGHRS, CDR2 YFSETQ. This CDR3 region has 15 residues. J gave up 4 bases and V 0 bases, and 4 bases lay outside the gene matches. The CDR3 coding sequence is TGCGCCAGCAGCTTGGAGGGGGCACGAGGAAACACCATATATTTT. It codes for CASSLEGARGNTIYF.

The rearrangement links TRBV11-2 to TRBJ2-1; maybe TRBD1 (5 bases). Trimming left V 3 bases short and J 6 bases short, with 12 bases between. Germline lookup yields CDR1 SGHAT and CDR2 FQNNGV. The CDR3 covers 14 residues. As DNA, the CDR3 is TGTGCCAGCAGCTTCCAGGGTGTTAGCAATGAGCAGTTCTTC. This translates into CASSFQGVSNEQFF.

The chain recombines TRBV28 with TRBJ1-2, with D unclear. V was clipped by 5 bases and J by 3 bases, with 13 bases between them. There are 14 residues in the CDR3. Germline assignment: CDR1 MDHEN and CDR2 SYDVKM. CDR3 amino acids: CASSKTQAHYGYTF. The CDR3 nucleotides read TGTGCCAGCAGTAAAACTCAGGCCCACTATGGCTACACCTTC.

This CDR3 reads CASSLTSGPYNEQFF. Written as DNA, the CDR3 is TGTGCCAGCAGCCTCACTAGCGGTCCATACAATGAGCAGTTCTTC. The chain joins TRBV7-9 to TRBJ2-1; 8 positions agree with TRBD2. Germline lookup yields CDR1 SEHNR and CDR2 FQNEAQ (reference sequence). The CDR3 extends over 15 amino acids. V lost 5 bases to trimming and J lost 4 bases; unmatched junction nucleotides: 7.

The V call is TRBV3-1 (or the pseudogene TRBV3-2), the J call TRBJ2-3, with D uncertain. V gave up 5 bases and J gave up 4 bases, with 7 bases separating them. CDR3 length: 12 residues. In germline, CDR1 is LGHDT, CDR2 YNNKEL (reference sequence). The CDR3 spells CASSLVPDTQYF. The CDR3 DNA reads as TGTGCCAGCAGCTTAGTTCCAGATACGCAGTATTTT.

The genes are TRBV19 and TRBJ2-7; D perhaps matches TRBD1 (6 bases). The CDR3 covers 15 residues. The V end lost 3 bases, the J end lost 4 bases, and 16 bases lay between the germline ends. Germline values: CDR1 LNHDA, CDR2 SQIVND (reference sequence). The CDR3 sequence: CASSIGQLHLYEQYF. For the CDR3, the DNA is TGTGCCAGTAGTATCGGACAGTTGCACTTGTACGAGCAGTACTTC.

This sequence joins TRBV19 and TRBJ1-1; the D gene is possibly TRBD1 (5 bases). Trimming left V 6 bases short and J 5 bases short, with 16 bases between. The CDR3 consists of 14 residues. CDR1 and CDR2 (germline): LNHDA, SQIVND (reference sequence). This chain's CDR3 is CASSRLTAGTEAFF. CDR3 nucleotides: TGTGCCAGTAGCCGACTGACAGCGGGGACTGAAGCTTTCTTT.

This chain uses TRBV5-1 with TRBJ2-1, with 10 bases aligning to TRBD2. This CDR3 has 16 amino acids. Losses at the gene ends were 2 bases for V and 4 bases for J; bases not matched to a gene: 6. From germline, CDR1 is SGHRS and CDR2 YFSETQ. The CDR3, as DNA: TGCGCCAGCAGCTTATCCGGGACTAGCGTGTACAATGAGCAGTTCTTC. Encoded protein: CASSLSGTSVYNEQFF.

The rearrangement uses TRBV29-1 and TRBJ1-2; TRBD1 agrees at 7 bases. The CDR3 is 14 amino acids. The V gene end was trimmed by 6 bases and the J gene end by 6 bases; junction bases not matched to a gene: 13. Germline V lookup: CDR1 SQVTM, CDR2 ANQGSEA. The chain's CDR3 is CSVGKGQFLDGYTF. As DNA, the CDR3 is TGCAGCGTCGGGAAGGGACAGTTTCTCGATGGCTACACCTTC. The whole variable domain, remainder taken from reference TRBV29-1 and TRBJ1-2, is SAVISQKPSRDICQRGTSLTIQCQVDSQVTMMFWYRQQPGQSLTLIATANQGSEATYESGFVIDKFPISRPNLTFSTLTVSNMSPEDSSIYLCSVGKGQFLDGYTFGSGTRLTVV.

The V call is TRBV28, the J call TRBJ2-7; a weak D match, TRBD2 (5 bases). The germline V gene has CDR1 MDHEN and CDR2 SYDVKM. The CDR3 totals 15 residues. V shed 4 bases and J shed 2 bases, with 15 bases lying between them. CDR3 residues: CASSSGPSEAYEQYF. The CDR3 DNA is TGTGCCAGCAGTTCGGGTCCCTCGGAGGCCTACGAGCAGTACTTC. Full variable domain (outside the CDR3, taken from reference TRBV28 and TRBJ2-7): DVKVTQSSRYLVKRTGEKVFLECVQDMDHENMFWYRQDPGLGLRLIYFSYDVKMKEKGDIPEGYSVSREKKERFSLILESASTNQTSMYLCASSSGPSEAYEQYFGPGTRLTVT.

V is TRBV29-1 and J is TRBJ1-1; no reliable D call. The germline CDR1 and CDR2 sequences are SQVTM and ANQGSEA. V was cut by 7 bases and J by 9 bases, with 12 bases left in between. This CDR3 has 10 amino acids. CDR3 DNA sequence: TGCAGCGCCTATGCTGCGAAAGCTTTCTTT. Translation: CSAYAAKAFF.

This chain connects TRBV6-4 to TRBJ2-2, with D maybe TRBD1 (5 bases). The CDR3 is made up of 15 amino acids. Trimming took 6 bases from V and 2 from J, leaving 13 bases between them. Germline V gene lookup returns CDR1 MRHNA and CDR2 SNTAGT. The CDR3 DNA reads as TGTGCCAGCAGCGTCGAAGGGGCCAACACCGGGGAGCTGTTTTTT. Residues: CASSVEGANTGELFF.

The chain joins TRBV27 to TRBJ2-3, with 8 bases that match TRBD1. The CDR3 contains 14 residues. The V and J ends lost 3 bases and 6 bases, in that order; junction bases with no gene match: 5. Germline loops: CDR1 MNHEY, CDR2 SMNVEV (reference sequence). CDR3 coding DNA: TGTGCCAGCAGTTTGGACAGGGTGGGGGATACGCAGTATTTT. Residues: CASSLDRVGDTQYF.

In DNA form, the CDR3 reads TGTGCCAGCAGTAAGGAGGGGACAGGGGGACGGGACACCGGGGAGCTGTTTTTT. This sequence encodes CASSKEGTGGRDTGELFF. The genes are TRBV21-1 and TRBJ2-2; TRBD1 reflects the table's D call only, with no check against the DNA. TRBV21-1 is a pseudogene segment. The CDR3 is 18 residues long.